The TCR beta chain described here comes from a study of OX40 agonist ivuxolimab in advanced cancers. For the study at large: Given to patients was ivuxolimab, an agonistic anti-OX40 (CD134) antibody. Past anti-PD-1, anti-PD-L1 or anti-CTLA-4 therapy was accepted, and 30% to 45% had received some. The mean age was approximately 60 years, ranging from about 23 to 79, with more than 70% of participants male. Notes on the study in general: Among patients with partial responses at 0.1-3.0 mg/kg, clonal expansion was among the lowest.

The sample holds a few counts of this clone. Its antigen is currently unknown. Clones were read by immunoSEQ multiplex PCR, and TCRdb kept only the in-frame ones, dropping some. The sample lists fewer than 40,000 clones; 84% were seen once. V lost 4 bases to trimming and J lost 4 bases, with 17 bases between them. This CDR3 has 17 residues. Germline V gene sequence: CDR1 MGHRA, CDR2 YSYEKL. The specimen comprised CD4+ or CD8+ T cells sorted from blood, sampled in a trial of the OX40 agonist ivuxolimab. V gene TRBV4-1 combines with J gene TRBJ2-6; D perhaps matches TRBD2 (6 bases). The source is an adult with an advanced solid tumor such as melanoma, head and neck, liver or kidney cancer. The CDR3 DNA follows: TGCGCCAGCAGCCGAAAGGGAGGCACTCCCGGGGCCAACGTCCTGACTTTC. Translating gives CASSRKGGTPGANVLTF.